This is a list of T cell receptor beta chains from one sample in a study of cytotoxic CD8 clonotypes in ibrutinib-treated CLL. Libraries were prepared by immunoSEQ multiplex PCR; TCRdb keeps only in-frame clonotypes and omits some of them. The sample lists 150,000 or so clones; about 75% were seen once. The material sequenced was PBMCs, taken after 24 months of ibrutinib treatment. Receptors were obtained from a human donor with chronic lymphocytic leukemia. Each CDR3 is given with its conserved first and last residue. A D gene is named only where the DNA matches it firmly. Not all rows give a size; the values are once, few, many and, for expanded clones, a class.

size	V	J	D	CDR3	DNA
.	TRBV18	TRBJ2-7	.	CASSPPGGLSYEQYF	TGTGCCAGCTCCCCCCCGGGCGGTCTCTCCTACGAGCAGTACTTC
few	TRBV27	TRBJ1-3	.	CASSSLGSGNTIYF	TGTGCCAGCAGTTCTTTGGGCTCTGGAAACACCATATATTTT
few	TRBV27	TRBJ1-5	.	CASSSRGSNQPQHF	TGTGCCAGCAGTTCAAGGGGGTCCAATCAGCCCCAGCATTTT
.	TRBV5-4	TRBJ2-7	TRBD2	CASSPPRASGNSYEQYF	TGTGCCAGCAGCCCTCCCCGAGCTAGCGGTAACTCCTACGAGCAGTACTTC
.	TRBV7-9	TRBJ1-1	TRBD1	CASSPWGQSSEAFF	TGTGCCAGCAGCCCCTGGGGACAGTCGTCTGAAGCTTTCTTT
.	TRBV13	TRBJ1-1	.	CASSPQGTEAFF	TGTGCCAGCAGCCCCCAGGGGACTGAAGCTTTCTTT
.	TRBV7-9	TRBJ2-3	.	CASSHRERASVGQYF	TGTGCCAGCAGCCACCGGGAGCGAGCCTCGGTGGGGCAGTATTTT
.	TRBV9	TRBJ2-1	TRBD1	CASSPEGARYNEQFF	TGTGCCAGCAGCCCCGAGGGGGCACGGTACAATGAGCAGTTCTTC
.	TRBV21-1	TRBJ2-7	.	CASSSQSRGPYEQYF	TGTGCCAGCAGCTCCCAAAGCCGAGGACCCTACGAGCAGTACTTC
.	TRBV11-2	TRBJ1-1	.	CASRSGQGPWAEAFF	TGTGCCAGCCGGAGCGGGCAGGGCCCTTGGGCTGAAGCTTTCTTT
.	TRBV15	TRBJ1-1	TRBD1	CATSRDPGQGGTEAFF	TGTGCCACCAGCAGAGACCCAGGACAGGGGGGCACTGAAGCTTTCTTT
.	TRBV7-8	TRBJ2-5	TRBD2	CASSLGLGGQETQYF	TGTGCCAGCAGCTTAGGGTTGGGGGGGCAAGAGACCCAGTACTTC
.	TRBV15	TRBJ2-7	TRBD2	CATSGPRLAGRNEQYF	TGTGCCACCAGCGGCCCGAGGCTAGCGGGAAGGAACGAGCAGTACTTC
.	TRBV7-9	TRBJ2-3	TRBD2	CASSLLASGSPTDTQYF	TGTGCCAGCAGCTTATTGGCTAGCGGGAGTCCCACAGATACGCAGTATTTT
few	TRBV15	TRBJ1-5	.	CATSREGALPQHF	TGTGCCACCAGCAGGGAGGGCGCCTTGCCCCAGCATTTT
few	TRBV9	TRBJ1-2	.	CASSPGGGMNYGYTF	TGTGCCAGCAGCCCGGGGGGCGGAATGAACTATGGCTACACCTTC
once	TRBV6-5	TRBJ2-7	TRBD2	CASSRLAGSYEQYF	TGTGCCAGCAGCAGACTAGCGGGGTCCTACGAGCAGTACTTC
.	TRBV6-5	TRBJ1-1	.	CASGGNTEAFF	TGTGCCAGCGGGGGGAACACTGAAGCTTTCTTT
few	TRBV19	TRBJ1-5	.	CATRQVGSNQPQHF	TGTGCCACCCGACAGGTCGGCAGCAATCAGCCCCAGCATTTT
.	TRBV18	TRBJ2-5	TRBD1	CASSATGETQYF	TGTGCCAGCTCAGCGACAGGGGAGACCCAGTACTTC
.	TRBV19	TRBJ1-5	TRBD1	CASSIGGTAGQPQHF	TGTGCCAGTAGTATAGGCGGGACAGCCGGTCAGCCCCAGCATTTT
.	TRBV7-9	TRBJ2-7	.	CASSLTYEQYF	TGTGCCAGCAGCTTAACCTACGAGCAGTACTTC
.	TRBV4-2	TRBJ2-2	TRBD2	CASSQGGLHTGELFF	TGTGCCAGCAGCCAGGGGGGACTACACACCGGGGAGCTGTTTTTT
few	TRBV5-1	TRBJ1-1	TRBD1	CASSLGGTGDAEAFF	TGCGCCAGCAGCTTGGGTGGGACAGGGGACGCTGAAGCTTTCTTT
.	TRBV5-1	TRBJ2-7	TRBD1	CASSPSWDRAPYEQYF	TGCGCCAGCAGCCCCTCCTGGGACAGGGCGCCCTACGAGCAGTACTTC
.	TRBV28	TRBJ2-7	.	CASFGRQGFYEQYF	TGTGCCAGCTTTGGTCGGCAGGGTTTCTACGAGCAGTACTTC
.	TRBV27	TRBJ1-4	.	CASSSTYREEAELFF	TGTGCCAGCAGTTCGACGTACAGGGAAGAAGCCGAACTGTTTTTT
.	TRBV18	TRBJ1-6	.	CASSAATFNSPLHF	TGTGCCAGCTCCGCCGCCACGTTTAATTCACCCCTCCACTTT
.	TRBV19	TRBJ2-7	.	CASSLCEQYF	TGTGCCAGTAGTTTGTGCGAGCAGTACTTC
.	TRBV6-1	TRBJ1-3	.	CASSETIRTGNTIYF	TGTGCCAGCAGTGAGACGATCCGAACTGGAAACACCATATATTTT
.	TRBV6-1	TRBJ2-5	.	CASSFLALETQYF	TGTGCCAGCAGTTTTCTAGCGTTAGAGACCCAGTACTTC
.	TRBV18	TRBJ1-5	.	CASSASRSNQPQHF	TGTGCCAGCTCGGCAAGTAGAAGCAATCAGCCCCAGCATTTT
.	TRBV7-3	TRBJ2-5	.	CASSLLGSAETQYF	TGTGCCAGCAGCTTACTAGGGTCTGCAGAGACCCAGTACTTC
.	TRBV9	TRBJ1-6	TRBD1	CASSAQGAQNNSPLHF	TGTGCCAGCAGCGCCCAGGGGGCCCAGAATAATTCACCCCTCCACTTT
.	TRBV28	TRBJ2-7	TRBD1	CASSPDRVGNIEQYF	TGTGCCAGCAGTCCCGACAGGGTCGGGAATATCGAGCAGTACTTC
.	TRBV19	TRBJ2-1	TRBD2	CASRLAGGLGGNEQFF	TGTGCCAGTAGACTAGCGGGGGGGCTGGGCGGCAATGAGCAGTTCTTC
.	TRBV28	TRBJ2-7	TRBD2	CATAGLAGGRQYF	TGTGCCACCGCGGGACTAGCGGGAGGGAGGCAGTACTTC
.	TRBV21-1	TRBJ1-5	.	CASSSRREGPSNQPQHF	TGTGCCAGCAGCAGCCGGAGGGAGGGGCCTAGCAATCAGCCCCAGCATTTT
.	TRBV7-7	TRBJ2-7	.	CASSLVPQTYEQYF	TGTGCTAGCAGCTTAGTCCCCCAGACCTACGAGCAGTACTTC
few	TRBV7-2	TRBJ1-6	TRBD1	CASSPGQPSSPLHF	TGTGCCAGCAGCCCGGGACAGCCCAGTTCACCCCTCCACTTT
.	TRBV15	TRBJ2-1	.	CATSRGQAANEQFF	TGTGCCACCAGCAGAGGTCAGGCAGCCAATGAGCAGTTCTTC
.	TRBV7-2	TRBJ1-2	.	CASSLAAVYGYTF	TGTGCCAGCAGCTTAGCGGCAGTCTATGGCTACACCTTC